This T cell receptor (beta chain) was recorded in a study of T cells expressing NK-cell markers. Findings of the study overall: It is unclear if expanded NKG2C-expressing clones target HCMV antigens. CD8+ T cells in more than five donors included dominant NKG2C+ clonotypes at roughly 1.0-7.0%.

Comment on this clonotype: Its antigen is not known.

The TCR beta cDNA came from 5'RACE template switching with UMIs. TCRdb re-called the 5' RACE reads and catalogs CDR3 proteins one per entry, DNA excluded. The listing records some 340,000 distinct CDR3 sequences. The CDR3 loop spans 16 amino acids. This TCR was sampled from a man between 18 and 69 years old in good health. The sequenced material came from blood T cells: a sorted CD56 or NKG2C T cell subset, CD4+ or CD8+ T cells, or bulk PBMC T cells (not recorded which). The chain is built from TRBV12-3 or TRBV12-4 and TRBJ2-1; no DNA is available, so the TRBD2 call from TCRdb remains unchecked. CDR3 sequence reads: CASSPTTSWSYNEQFF.